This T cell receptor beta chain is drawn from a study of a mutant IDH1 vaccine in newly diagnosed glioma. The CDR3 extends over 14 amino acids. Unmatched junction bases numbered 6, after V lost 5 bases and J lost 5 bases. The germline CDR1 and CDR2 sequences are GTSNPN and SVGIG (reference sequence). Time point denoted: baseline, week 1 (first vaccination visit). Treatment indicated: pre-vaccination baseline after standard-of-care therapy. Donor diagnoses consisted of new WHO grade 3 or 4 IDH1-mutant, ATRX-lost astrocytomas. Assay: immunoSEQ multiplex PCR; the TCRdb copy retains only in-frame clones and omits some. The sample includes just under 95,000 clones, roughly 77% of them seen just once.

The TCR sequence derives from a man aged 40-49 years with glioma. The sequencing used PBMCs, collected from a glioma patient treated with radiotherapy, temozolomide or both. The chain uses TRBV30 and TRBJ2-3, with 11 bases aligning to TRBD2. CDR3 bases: TGTGCCTGGGGTCTAGCGGGGGGAATAGATACGCAGTATTTT. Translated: CAWGLAGGIDTQYF.